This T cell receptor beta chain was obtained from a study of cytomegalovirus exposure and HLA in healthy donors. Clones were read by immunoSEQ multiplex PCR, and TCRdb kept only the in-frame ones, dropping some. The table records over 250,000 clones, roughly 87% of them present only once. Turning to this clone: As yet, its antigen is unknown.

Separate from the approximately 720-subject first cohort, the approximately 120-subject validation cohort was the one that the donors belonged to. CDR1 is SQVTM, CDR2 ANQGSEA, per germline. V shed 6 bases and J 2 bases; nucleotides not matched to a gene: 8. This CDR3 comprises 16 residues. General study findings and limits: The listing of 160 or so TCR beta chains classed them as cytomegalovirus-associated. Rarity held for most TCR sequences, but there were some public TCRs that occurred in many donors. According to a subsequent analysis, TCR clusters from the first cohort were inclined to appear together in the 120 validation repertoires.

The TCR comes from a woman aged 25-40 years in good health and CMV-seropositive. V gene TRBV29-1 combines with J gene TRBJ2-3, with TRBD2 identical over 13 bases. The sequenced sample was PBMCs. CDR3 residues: CSVDSGTSGVTDTQYF. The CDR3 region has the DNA TGCAGCGTCGACTCCGGGACTAGCGGGGTCACAGATACGCAGTATTTT.